The text below deals with one T cell receptor beta chain. This sample was taken from a study of blood T cell repertoires in COVID-19. Study overall: Spain, Italy and the United States supplied samples that represented acute and convalescent COVID-19. The analysed material was cDNA or gDNA that came from T cells, B-cell-depleted T cells, or PBMCs.

Germline values: CDR1 MGHRA, CDR2 YSYEKL. V was pared by 4 bases and J by 6 bases, with 6 bases of the junction left unmatched. This CDR3 comprises 13 residues. Methods used by the authors: Reference gene primer amplification gave nucleated cell count estimates. TCRdb's table, derived via immunoSEQ multiplex PCR, lists solely in-frame clones and lacks some. That table furnishes V, J and clone size, whereas the DNA furnished D and trimming. The sample lists some 400,000 clones, around 87% occurring once. This receptor was obtained from a man between 18 and 35 years old with active or convalescent COVID-19. The chain employs TRBV4-1 and TRBJ2-7; TRBD1 agrees at 7 bases. The source material was peripheral blood. CDR3 loop: CASSLRQGAEQYF. DNA of the CDR3: TGCGCCAGCAGCCTTAGACAGGGCGCCGAGCAGTACTTC.